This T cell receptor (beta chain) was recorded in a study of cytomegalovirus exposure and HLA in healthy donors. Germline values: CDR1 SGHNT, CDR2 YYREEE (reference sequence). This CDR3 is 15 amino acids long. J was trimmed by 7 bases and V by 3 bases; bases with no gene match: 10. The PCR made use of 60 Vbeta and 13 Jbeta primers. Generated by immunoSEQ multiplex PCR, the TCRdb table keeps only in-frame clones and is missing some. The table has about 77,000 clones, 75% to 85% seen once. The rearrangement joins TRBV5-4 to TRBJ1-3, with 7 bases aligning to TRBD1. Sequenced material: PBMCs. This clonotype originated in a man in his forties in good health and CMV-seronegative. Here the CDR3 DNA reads TGTGCCAGCAGCTCGGCCGGGACAGACAAGAACACCATATATTTT. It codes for CASSSAGTDKNTIYF.